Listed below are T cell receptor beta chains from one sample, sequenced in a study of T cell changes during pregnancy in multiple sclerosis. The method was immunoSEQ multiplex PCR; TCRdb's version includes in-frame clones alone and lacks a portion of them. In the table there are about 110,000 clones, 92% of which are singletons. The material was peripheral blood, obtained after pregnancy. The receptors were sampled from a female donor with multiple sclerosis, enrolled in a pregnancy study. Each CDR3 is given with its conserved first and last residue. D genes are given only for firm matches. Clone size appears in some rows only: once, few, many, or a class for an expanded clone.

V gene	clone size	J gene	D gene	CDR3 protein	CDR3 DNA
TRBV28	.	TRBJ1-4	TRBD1	CASSDLSGQVGNEKLFF	TGTGCCAGCAGTGATCTATCTGGACAGGTTGGGAATGAAAAACTGTTTTTT
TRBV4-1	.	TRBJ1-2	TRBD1	CASSQDRDRGHGYTF	TGCGCCAGCAGCCAGGACCGGGACAGGGGGCATGGCTACACCTTC
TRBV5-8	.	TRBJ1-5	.	CASSIDSTQPQHF	TGTGCCAGCAGCATAGACAGCACTCAGCCCCAGCATTTT
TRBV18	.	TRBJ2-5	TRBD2	CASSSGLAGVLETQYF	TGTGCCAGCTCATCCGGACTAGCGGGAGTCCTAGAGACCCAGTACTTC
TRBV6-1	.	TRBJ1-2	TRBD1	CASSEGMGQGYGYTF	TGTGCCAGCAGTGAAGGGATGGGACAGGGGTATGGCTACACCTTC
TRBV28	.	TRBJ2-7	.	CASSPYTGSDEQYF	TGTGCCAGCAGTCCCTATACGGGGTCGGACGAGCAGTACTTC
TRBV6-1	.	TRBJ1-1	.	CASSVSAGGGRAFF	TGTGCCAGCAGTGTTTCAGCGGGGGGCGGGAGAGCTTTCTTT
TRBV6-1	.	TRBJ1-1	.	CASGAQARSEAFF	TGTGCCAGCGGCGCACAGGCGAGGAGTGAAGCTTTCTTT
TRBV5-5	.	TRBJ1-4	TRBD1	CASSFGQGGNEKLFF	TGTGCCAGCAGCTTCGGACAGGGAGGCAATGAAAAACTGTTTTTT
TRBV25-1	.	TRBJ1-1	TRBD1	CASSDSGGYTEAFF	TGTGCCAGCAGTGATTCAGGGGGATACACTGAAGCTTTCTTT
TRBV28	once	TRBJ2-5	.	CASSSSTGRETQYF	.
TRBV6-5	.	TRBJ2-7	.	CASSQRTGRIYEQYF	TGTGCCAGCAGTCAGAGGACGGGGAGGATCTACGAGCAGTACTTC
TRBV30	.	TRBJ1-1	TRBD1	CAWSVPRQGDTDGMNTEAFF	TGTGCCTGGAGTGTACCGAGACAGGGGGATACCGATGGGATGAACACTGAAGCTTTCTTT
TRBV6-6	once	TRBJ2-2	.	CASRRTAPGELFF	TGTGCCAGCAGGCGGACAGCGCCCGGGGAGCTGTTTTTT
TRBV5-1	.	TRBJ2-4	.	CASSTGRGNIQYF	TGCGCCAGCAGCACAGGACGGGGGAACATTCAGTACTTC
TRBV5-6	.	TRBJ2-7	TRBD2	CASSPGRVIVYEQYF	TGTGCCAGCAGCCCGGGGAGGGTAATTGTTTACGAGCAGTACTTC
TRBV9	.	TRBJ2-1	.	CASSVGSNEQFF	TGTGCCAGCAGCGTCGGGAGCAATGAGCAGTTCTTC
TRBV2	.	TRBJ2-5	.	CASSVLTTQETQYF	TGTGCCAGCAGCGTCTTGACTACTCAAGAGACCCAGTACTTC
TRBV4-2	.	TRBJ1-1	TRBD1	CASSPGQGWNTEAFF	TGTGCCAGCAGCCCCGGACAGGGCTGGAACACTGAAGCTTTCTTT
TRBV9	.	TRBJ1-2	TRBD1	CASTRQGADGYTF	TGTGCCAGCACTCGACAGGGGGCGGATGGCTACACCTTC
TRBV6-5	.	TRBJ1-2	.	CASSYFGQGMGGYTF	TGTGCCAGCAGTTACTTCGGCCAGGGGATGGGTGGCTACACCTTC
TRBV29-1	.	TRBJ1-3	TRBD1	CSVATGGNTIYF	TGCAGCGTTGCGACAGGGGGAAACACCATATATTTT
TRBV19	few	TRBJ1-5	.	CASSMRGFEPQHF	TGTGCCAGTAGTATGAGAGGGTTCGAGCCCCAGCATTTT
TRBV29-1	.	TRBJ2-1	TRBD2	CSVKGTSVYNEQFF	TGCAGCGTCAAAGGGACTAGCGTTTACAATGAGCAGTTCTTC
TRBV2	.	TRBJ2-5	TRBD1	CASSAGQGAGETQYF	TGTGCCAGCAGTGCCGGACAGGGGGCCGGAGAGACCCAGTACTTC
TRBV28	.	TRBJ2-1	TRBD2	CASSLLKNWLAASSYNEQFF	TGTGCCAGCAGTTTATTGAAGAATTGGCTAGCGGCGAGCTCCTACAATGAGCAGTTCTTC
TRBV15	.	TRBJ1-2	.	CATSRDPGQIYGYTF	TGTGCCACCAGCAGAGATCCAGGACAGATCTATGGCTACACCTTC
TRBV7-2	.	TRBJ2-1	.	CASSPGPAYNEQFF	TGTGCCAGCAGCCCAGGCCCGGCGTACAATGAGCAGTTCTTC
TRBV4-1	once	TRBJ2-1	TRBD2	CASSQEGLAGGWSYNEQFF	TGCGCCAGCAGCCAAGAAGGACTAGCGGGGGGGTGGTCCTACAATGAGCAGTTCTTC
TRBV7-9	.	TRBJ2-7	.	CASSLEREHSYEQYF	TGTGCCAGCAGCTTAGAGAGGGAGCACTCCTACGAGCAGTACTTC
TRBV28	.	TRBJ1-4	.	CASTFTGWGDEKLFF	TGTGCCAGCACCTTTACTGGGTGGGGGGATGAAAAACTGTTTTTT
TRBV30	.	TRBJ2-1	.	CARGRESNEQFF	TGTGCCCGGGGGCGGGAGAGCAATGAGCAGTTCTTC
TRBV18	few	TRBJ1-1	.	CASSPPASSGAFF	TGTGCCAGCTCACCACCGGCCTCCTCGGGAGCTTTCTTT
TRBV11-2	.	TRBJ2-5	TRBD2	CASSLGRGVQYPETQYF	TGTGCCAGCAGCTTAGGGCGGGGGGTCCAGTATCCAGAGACCCAGTACTTC
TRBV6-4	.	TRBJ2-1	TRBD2	CASSEGGGGYNEQFF	TGTGCCAGCAGTGAGGGCGGGGGGGGATACAATGAGCAGTTCTTC
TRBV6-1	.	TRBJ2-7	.	CASSVSGISYEQYF	TGTGCCAGCAGTGTTTCCGGGATCTCCTACGAGCAGTACTTC
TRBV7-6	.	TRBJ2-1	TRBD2	CASGGGDNEQFF	TGTGCCAGCGGGGGGGGAGACAATGAGCAGTTCTTC
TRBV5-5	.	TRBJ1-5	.	CASSRVEAPGQPQHF	TGTGCCAGCAGCAGGGTGGAGGCTCCCGGGCAGCCCCAGCATTTT
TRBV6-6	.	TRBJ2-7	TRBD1	CASSSTGGASYEQYF	TGTGCCAGCAGCAGCACAGGGGGCGCCTCCTACGAGCAGTACTTC
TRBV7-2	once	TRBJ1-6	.	CASSATSTGTLHF	TGTGCCAGCAGCGCTACTTCGACAGGCACCCTCCACTTT
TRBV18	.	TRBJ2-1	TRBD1	CASSRRGPPANEQFF	TGTGCCAGCTCCCGCAGGGGGCCCCCCGCCAATGAGCAGTTCTTC
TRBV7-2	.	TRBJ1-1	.	CASSFGGGAEAFF	TGTGCCAGCAGCTTTGGGGGAGGGGCTGAAGCTTTCTTT
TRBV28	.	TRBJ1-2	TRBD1	CASRSGTVNYGYTF	TGTGCCAGCAGGTCCGGGACAGTAAACTATGGCTACACCTTC
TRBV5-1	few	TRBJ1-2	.	CASRFEGRNYGYTF	TGCGCCAGCAGGTTCGAGGGCAGAAACTATGGCTACACCTTC
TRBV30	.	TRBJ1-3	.	CAWRIAPGNTIYF	TGTGCCTGGAGGATAGCCCCTGGAAACACCATATATTTT
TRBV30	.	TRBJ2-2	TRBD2	CAWTPPPGLASGELFF	TGTGCCTGGACGCCTCCCCCGGGACTAGCGTCCGGGGAGCTGTTTTTT
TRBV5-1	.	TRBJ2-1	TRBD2	CASSRATSGAQEQFF	TGCGCCAGCAGCCGCGCGACTAGCGGGGCGCAAGAGCAGTTCTTC
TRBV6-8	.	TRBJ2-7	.	CASKTGPDFSSYEQYF	TGTGCCAGCAAAACGGGTCCGGACTTCAGCTCCTACGAGCAGTACTTC
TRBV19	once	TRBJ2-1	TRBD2	CASRTGTSGDNEQFF	TGTGCCAGTAGGACCGGGACTAGCGGGGATAATGAGCAGTTCTTC
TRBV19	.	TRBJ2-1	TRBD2	CASSMEAGGPILNEQFF	TGTGCCAGTAGTATGGAAGCGGGAGGGCCTATTTTAAATGAGCAGTTCTTC
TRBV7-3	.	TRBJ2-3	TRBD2	CASSFGLAGDTQYF	TGTGCCAGCAGCTTTGGACTAGCTGGAGATACGCAGTATTTT
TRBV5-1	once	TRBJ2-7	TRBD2	CASSLSLAGGLSYEQYF	TGCGCCAGCAGCTTGAGCCTAGCGGGGGGACTCTCCTACGAGCAGTACTTC
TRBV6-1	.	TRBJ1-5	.	CASSTGLGNQPQHF	TGTGCCAGCAGTACAGGGCTTGGAAATCAGCCCCAGCATTTT